The 12 T cell receptor beta chains below were found in one sample sequenced in a study of T cell responses to AZD1222 COVID-19 vaccine. Sequencing was performed with immunoSEQ multiplex PCR; in TCRdb, only in-frame clones are kept and a portion is missing. The table records about 220,000 clones, approximately 94% of them present only once. Specimen: peripheral blood, collected on day 0 of MenACWY control vaccination. The receptors originated from an adult in good health.

The chain joins TRBV28 to TRBJ2-7; the D gene could be TRBD1 or TRBD2 (5 bases each). The germline V gene encodes CDR1 MDHEN and CDR2 SYDVKM. The CDR3 consists of 17 residues. V lost 5 bases and J 0 bases, leaving 20 bases between the germline ends. The CDR3 sequence is CASSRQGRGPSSYEQYF. CDR3 nucleotides: TGTGCCAGCAGTCGTCAGGGTCGGGGTCCAAGCTCCTACGAGCAGTACTTC.

V usage is TRBV19 and J usage is TRBJ1-6; 7 nucleotides line up with TRBD1. V was clipped by 6 bases and J by 3 bases; unmatched bases: 11. Germline CDR1 LNHDA, CDR2 SQIVND (reference sequence). The CDR3 spans 17 residues. As DNA, the CDR3 is TGTGCCAGTAGCCGACAGGGACACCGTGACTATAATTCACCCCTCCACTTT. Translating gives CASSRQGHRDYNSPLHF.

J is TRBJ2-7 and V is TRBV30, with D perhaps matching TRBD1 or TRBD2 (7 bases each). The ends were cut back, 5 bases at V and 2 bases at J, with 19 bases in the middle. The CDR3 runs to 15 residues. The germline gives CDR1 GTSNPN, CDR2 SVGIG (reference sequence). The CDR3, as DNA: TGTGCCTGGGGTCGAGGGGGCGGGGGAGCCTACGAGCAGTACTTC. This translates into CAWGRGGGGAYEQYF.

The V call is TRBV6-5, the J call TRBJ1-1, with D possibly matching TRBD1 (5 bases). This CDR3 has 14 residues. Germline V gives CDR1 MNHEY, CDR2 SVGAGI. The ends were cut back, 7 bases at V and 6 bases at J, with 18 bases in the middle. Here the CDR3 DNA reads TGTGCCAGCACTAAGGCAGCCGGGACCCCTGAAGCTTTCTTT. This sequence encodes CASTKAAGTPEAFF.

The chain carries TRBV14 and TRBJ2-5; no firm D call. The CDR3 totals 12 residues. V dropped 5 bases and J dropped 4 bases, with 8 bases sitting between them. Germline V CDR1 and CDR2: SGHDN, FVKESK. CDR3 region: CASSKIRETQYF. The CDR3 DNA reads TGTGCCAGCAGCAAAATAAGAGAGACCCAGTACTTC.

This CDR3 is CASSSPRGSTNEKLFF. DNA of the CDR3: TGTGCCAGCAGTTCCCCCCGGGGTTCAACTAATGAAAAACTGTTTTTT. J is TRBJ1-4 and V is TRBV28; no reliable D call. Germline CDR1 is MDHEN and CDR2 is SYDVKM. The CDR3 has 16 amino acids. V lost 4 bases to trimming and J lost 0 bases, with 12 bases between them.

A word on this clone: The junction shows a germline mismatch at one end, possibly a read error. J is TRBJ1-1 and V is TRBV3-1 (or the pseudogene TRBV3-2), with 7 positions matching TRBD1. Germline assignment: CDR1 LGHDT and CDR2 YNNKEL (reference sequence). This CDR3 is 11 amino acids long. The CDR3 protein is CASSQPGQKVF. CDR3 in DNA: TGTGCCAGCAGCCAGCCGGGACAGAAAGTTTTT.

The rearrangement joins TRBV30 to TRBJ1-5, with D perhaps matching TRBD1 (5 bases). Germline V gives CDR1 GTSNPN, CDR2 SVGIG (reference sequence). This CDR3 has 14 amino acids. With 2 bases removed from V and 4 bases from J, the gap between germline ends came to 12 bases. CDR3 sequence: CAWSRGQLNQPQHF. The CDR3 region has the DNA TGTGCCTGGAGTAGGGGCCAGTTGAATCAGCCCCAGCATTTT. Filled out from reference TRBV30 and TRBJ1-5, the complete variable domain reads SQTIHQWPATLVQPVGSPLSLECTVEGTSNPNLYWYRQAAGRGLQLLFYSVGIGQISSEVPQNLSASRPQDRQFILSSKKLLLSDSGFYLCAWSRGQLNQPQHFGDGTRLSIL.

The chain combines TRBV9 with TRBJ2-3, with D possibly TRBD1 on 6 matching bases. This CDR3 is 15 amino acids long. Germline assignment: CDR1 SGDLS and CDR2 YYNGEE. The germline V and J ends were trimmed by 0 bases and 4 bases, with 12 bases remaining between them. The CDR3 here is CASSVDPKGADTQYF. CDR3 in DNA: TGTGCCAGCAGCGTAGACCCCAAGGGGGCAGATACGCAGTATTTT.

A word on this clone: In the same sample, other DNA sequences code for this CDR3. The rearrangement joins TRBV6-5 to TRBJ1-5; D is uncertain. The CDR3 runs to 15 residues. V gave up 2 bases and J gave up 0 bases, with 8 bases separating them. Germline loops: CDR1 MNHEY, CDR2 SVGAGI. The CDR3 loop reads CASSYRVNSNQPQHF. CDR3 nucleotides: TGTGCCAGCAGTTACAGGGTGAATAGCAATCAGCCCCAGCATTTT.

The CDR3, as DNA: TGTGCCAGCAGTGAACTAGGCGGAAGTCTACAGGGCTATGGCTACACCTTC. It translates to CASSELGGSLQGYGYTF. V and J are TRBV6-1 and TRBJ1-2; a possible D gene is TRBD1 (6 bases). V dropped 2 bases and J dropped 4 bases, with 20 bases sitting between them. Germline assignment: CDR1 MNHNS and CDR2 SASEGT. There are 17 residues in the CDR3.

The chain couples TRBV30 to TRBJ1-6; D possibly corresponds to TRBD1 (5 bases). This CDR3 region has 16 residues. V was clipped by 0 bases and J by 0 bases, with 9 bases between them. Germline values: CDR1 GTSNPN, CDR2 SVGIG (reference sequence). CDR3 residues: CAWSVRGSSYNSPLHF. The CDR3 DNA follows: TGTGCCTGGAGTGTACGGGGGAGCTCCTATAATTCACCCCTCCACTTT.